This TCR beta chain originates from a study of blood T cell repertoires in COVID-19. With V trimmed by 5 bases and J by 6 bases, 11 bases remained unmatched. Germline CDR1 reads SGDLS; CDR2 reads YYNGEE. The CDR3 contains 16 residues. In the original analysis: Quantification of nucleated cells was approximated via reference gene primer amplification. The data were produced by immunoSEQ multiplex PCR, yet TCRdb's version contains in-frame clones alone and is incomplete. The DNA was the basis for D and trimming; V, J and clone size are from that table. The sample includes 200,000 to 250,000 clones, around 90% of them seen just once.

The receptor comes from a woman aged 50 to 60 who had recovered from COVID-19. The chain couples TRBV9 to TRBJ2-2, with 9 nucleotides matching TRBD1. Material: PBMCs or T cells enriched from blood (not recorded which). The CDR3 protein is CASSDPGQGFPGELFF. The CDR3 DNA reads TGTGCCAGCAGTGATCCGGGACAGGGTTTTCCCGGGGAGCTGTTTTTT.